This entry lists 26 T cell receptor beta chains sequenced from one sample in a study of T cell responses to AZD1222 COVID-19 vaccine (dated by TCRdb to 2020 to 2022). The sample's time point label, in plain terms: about 28 days (+/-7) after the second vaccine dose. Receptor amplification or capture employed the immunoSEQ multiplex PCR assay. TCRdb stores this immuneACCESS table with in-frame sequences only. Part of the clones is absent; in the studies checked, under half of the shortfall reflects unresolved V genes, and no reason is known for the rest. The table for this sample lists 150,000 to 200,000 clones; 90% of them were counted only once. The ten largest account for about 5.9% of the sample. The sequences come from peripheral blood, collected 28 days after the second AZD1222 dose. All receptors come from an adult who received the AZD1222 COVID-19 vaccine.

J is TRBJ2-7 and V is TRBV3-1 (or the pseudogene TRBV3-2), with a possible D match to TRBD2 (6 bases). The germline V and J ends were trimmed by 4 bases and 6 bases, with 16 bases remaining between them. Germline-derived CDR1 and CDR2 are LGHDT and YNNKEL (reference sequence). The CDR3 sequence is 14 residues long. The CDR3 reads CASSPRGWGGEQYF. CDR3 coding DNA: TGTGCCAGCAGCCCTAGAGGATGGGGAGGCGAGCAGTACTTC.

The chain is built from TRBV18 and TRBJ1-4; D is undetermined. Per the germline V gene, CDR1 is KGHSH and CDR2 is LQKENI. V was shortened by 1 base and J by 7 bases, with 13 bases between the two germline ends. The length of the CDR3 is 15 residues. The CDR3 DNA reads TGTGCCAGCTCACCACGACGGGAGGCCGGTGAAAAACTGTTTTTT. This encodes CASSPRREAGEKLFF.

The CDR3 bases are TGTGCCAGTAGTCCCAGCGTCCGGGGGCTGGCCAAAAACATTCAGTACTTC. Its protein product is CASSPSVRGLAKNIQYF. The chain recombines TRBV19 with TRBJ2-4; tentatively, D is TRBD1 or TRBD2 (6 bases each). V was trimmed by 5 bases and J by 1 base, leaving 18 bases between them. The CDR3 extends over 17 amino acids. CDR1 and CDR2 from the germline V gene are LNHDA and SQIVND (reference sequence).

This chain links TRBV10-3 with TRBJ2-3, with 11 bases fitting TRBD2. The junction had 7 bases not matched to a gene; V was cut back by 3 bases and J by 5 bases. Germline CDR1 is ENHRY and CDR2 is SYGVKD. The CDR3 contains 16 residues. CDR3 amino acids: CAISDPLTSGKDTQYF. The CDR3 DNA reads as TGTGCCATCAGTGATCCCTTGACTAGCGGGAAAGATACGCAGTATTTT.

This chain connects TRBV29-1 to TRBJ1-4, with a possible D match to TRBD1 (6 bases). The CDR3 has 15 residues. Trimming stripped 6 bases from V and 7 bases from J, with 21 bases between. The germline V gene encodes CDR1 SQVTM and CDR2 ANQGSEA. As DNA, the CDR3 is TGCAGCGTATGGAGTAGCCGGGGGCAGGGTGAAAAACTGTTTTTT. Amino acid sequence: CSVWSSRGQGEKLFF.

The rearrangement uses TRBV7-2 and TRBJ2-3; 8 bases are shared with TRBD2. The CDR3 has 15 residues. V was pared by 1 base and J by 1 base, with 1 base of the junction left unmatched. Germline CDR1 and CDR2: SGHTA and FQGNSA. CDR3 region: CASSLGRGGTDTQYF. The CDR3 nucleotides are TGTGCCAGCAGCTTAGGGCGGGGGGGCACAGATACGCAGTATTTT.

V and J are TRBV7-9 and TRBJ1-5; 7 nucleotides match TRBD1. Germline CDR1 and CDR2: SEHNR and FQNEAQ (reference sequence). This CDR3 comprises 18 residues. Trimming at V came to 5 bases and at J to 7 bases, leaving 20 bases not matched to a gene. The chain's CDR3 is CASSPAPGTAPLSQPQHF. CDR3 DNA sequence: TGTGCCAGCAGCCCTGCTCCCGGGACAGCGCCCCTTAGCCAGCCCCAGCATTTT.

This rearrangement joins TRBV6-6 to TRBJ2-4; D is possibly TRBD1 or TRBD2 (7 bases each). Germline CDR1 reads MNHNY; CDR2 reads SVGAGI (reference sequence). The CDR3 loop spans 16 amino acids. V lost 4 bases and J 0 bases, leaving 13 bases between the germline ends. As DNA, the CDR3 is TGTGCCAGCAGTTCAGGGGGGGATCTAGCCAAAAACATTCAGTACTTC. The encoded protein is CASSSGGDLAKNIQYF.

The chain joins TRBV7-3 to TRBJ1-2; tentatively, D is TRBD1 (6 bases). From germline, CDR1 is SGHTA and CDR2 FQGTGA. Trimming took off 4 bases at V and 0 bases at J, with 12 bases between the two ends. This CDR3 is built from 15 residues. The CDR3 region has the DNA TGTGCCAGCAGCTCAGCGAACAGGGCTAACTATGGCTACACCTTC. It specifies CASSSANRANYGYTF.

This chain joins TRBV19 and TRBJ2-7, with 13 bases identical to TRBD2. Losses at the gene ends were 6 bases for V and 1 base for J; bases not matched to a gene: 9. The CDR3 runs 17 residues. From germline, CDR1 is LNHDA and CDR2 SQIVND (reference sequence). CDR3 DNA sequence: TGTGCCAGTAGCTCCCGAGGGGGACTAGCGGGATCCTACGAGCAGTACTTC. As protein: CASSSRGGLAGSYEQYF.

The V call is TRBV6-6, the J call TRBJ2-7, with 11 bases lining up with TRBD2. V shed 7 bases, J shed 5 bases, and the junction held 13 bases outside the gene matches. The CDR3 consists of 16 residues. Germline-derived CDR1 and CDR2 are MNHNY and SVGAGI (reference sequence). As DNA, the CDR3 is TGTGCCAGCAATTTGCTACTAGCGGGAGTTATCGACGAGCAGTACTTC. This translates into CASNLLLAGVIDEQYF.

The chain recombines TRBV27 with TRBJ2-3; no firm D call. The CDR3 is made up of 16 amino acids. Deletions cut 4 bases from V and 1 base from J, with 15 bases between. Germline CDR1 and CDR2: MNHEY and SMNVEV (reference sequence). The chain's CDR3 is CASSSPRKPGTDTQYF. For the CDR3, the DNA is TGTGCCAGCAGTTCCCCCCGCAAGCCAGGCACAGATACGCAGTATTTT.

The chain recombines TRBV18 with TRBJ2-7, with D possibly called TRBD1 or TRBD2 (5 bases each). Germline V lookup: CDR1 KGHSH, CDR2 LQKENI. V lost 5 bases and J 4 bases, leaving 12 bases between the germline ends. The length of the CDR3 is 13 residues. The CDR3, as DNA: TGTGCCAGCTCAGTAGGGGAGACTTACGAGCAGTACTTC. Translated: CASSVGETYEQYF.

CDR3 amino acids: CASSPGQALGEQYF. CDR3 nucleotides: TGCGCCAGCAGCCCGGGACAGGCCCTCGGCGAGCAGTACTTC. The rearrangement joins TRBV5-1 to TRBJ2-7; 8 nucleotides align to TRBD1. This CDR3 is 14 amino acids long. V trimming: 4 bases; J trimming: 6 bases; junction bases outside the gene matches: 9. Germline CDR1 and CDR2: SGHRS and YFSETQ.

The chain is built from TRBV5-4 and TRBJ2-2, with 8 bases lining up with TRBD1. The CDR3 contains 17 residues. V lost 2 bases to trimming and J lost 3 bases; unmatched junction nucleotides: 9. Per germline, CDR1 SGHNT and CDR2 YYREEE (reference sequence). CDR3 loop: CASSFPRTGSHTGELFF. The CDR3, as DNA: TGTGCCAGCAGCTTCCCCAGGACAGGGAGTCACACCGGGGAGCTGTTTTTT.

V gene TRBV12-3 or TRBV12-4 combines with J gene TRBJ2-2; 7 bases align to TRBD1. The CDR3 loop spans 13 amino acids. CDR3 coding DNA: TGTCTTTCTAGACAGGGAGAAACCGGGGAGCTGTTTTTT. Its protein is CLSRQGETGELFF.

The chain links TRBV27 to TRBJ1-1, with D perhaps matching TRBD1 (6 bases). Germline CDR1 MNHEY, CDR2 SMNVEV (reference sequence). V lost 0 bases and J lost 4, with 15 bases in between. This CDR3 contains 16 residues. The CDR3 loop reads CASSLSNGGMGTEAFF. CDR3 nucleotides: TGTGCCAGCAGTTTATCGAATGGGGGCATGGGCACTGAAGCTTTCTTT.

V is TRBV7-9 and J is TRBJ2-7; D possibly corresponds to TRBD1 (6 bases). The germline CDR1 and CDR2 sequences are SEHNR and FQNEAQ (reference sequence). The CDR3 is made up of 13 amino acids. The V and J ends lost 5 bases and 4 bases respectively, with 12 bases between them. The CDR3 DNA follows: TGTGCCAGCAGCGTCTTAACAGGGTACGAGCAGTACTTC. Translation gives CASSVLTGYEQYF.

This chain uses TRBV7-9 with TRBJ2-7, with 10 bases identical to TRBD2. Germline-derived CDR1 and CDR2 are SEHNR and FQNEAQ (reference sequence). The CDR3 consists of 14 residues. The J segment lost 4 bases and the V segment lost 5 bases, leaving 5 bases of the junction unmatched. This CDR3 is CASSTSSGSYEQYF. The CDR3 region has the DNA TGTGCCAGCAGCACTTCTAGCGGGAGTTACGAGCAGTACTTC.

This clone was counted once. The CDR3 DNA reads as TGTGCCAGCGACGAGGGAACTAATGAAAAACTGTTTTTT. This codes for CASDEGTNEKLFF. This sequence joins TRBV28 and TRBJ1-4, with D uncertain. Germline V lookup: CDR1 MDHEN, CDR2 SYDVKM. Trimming removed 8 bases at V and 1 base at J, with 8 bases between. This CDR3 region has 13 residues.

The chain uses TRBV27 and TRBJ1-5, with D perhaps TRBD1 (6 bases). The V gene lost 6 bases and the J gene lost 3 bases, with 9 bases spanning the gap. The CDR3 loop spans 13 amino acids. In germline, CDR1 is MNHEY, CDR2 SMNVEV (reference sequence). DNA for the CDR3: TGTGCCAGCAGGCAGGGGCACAATCAGCCCCAGCATTTT. Encoded protein: CASRQGHNQPQHF.

This clone was observed a handful of times. The chain carries TRBV27 and TRBJ1-2; D might be TRBD1 (5 bases). Germline V gene lookup returns CDR1 MNHEY and CDR2 SMNVEV (reference sequence). The V gene lost 6 bases and the J gene lost 5 bases, with 16 bases spanning the gap. The CDR3 runs to 14 residues. CDR3 protein: CASSLRGLGYGYTF. The CDR3 coding sequence is TGTGCCAGCAGCCTTCGGGGCCTGGGGTATGGCTACACCTTC.

The chain couples TRBV28 to TRBJ1-3; 7 nucleotides match TRBD1. Per germline, CDR1 MDHEN and CDR2 SYDVKM. Trimming took 7 bases from V and 2 from J; bases not matched to a gene: 8. The CDR3 runs to 15 residues. The CDR3 here is CASTRDRDAGNTIYF. CDR3 bases: TGTGCCAGCACCAGAGACAGGGACGCTGGAAACACCATATATTTT.

This sequence joins TRBV24-1 and TRBJ1-2, with D perhaps TRBD1 (6 bases). Per germline, CDR1 KGHDR and CDR2 SFDVKD. This CDR3 region has 13 residues. With 7 bases removed from V and 5 bases from J, the gap between germline ends came to 13 bases. For the CDR3, the DNA is TGTGCCACCAGGGAGACAGGAGGGTATGGCTACACCTTC. This codes for CATRETGGYGYTF.

The chain combines TRBV5-6 with TRBJ2-7, with TRBD2 matching over 7 bases. With V trimmed by 5 bases and J by 2 bases, 16 bases remained unmatched. CDR1 is SGHDT, CDR2 YYEEEE, per germline. This CDR3 is built from 17 residues. The CDR3 nucleotides read TGTGCCAGCAGTTTGTTAGGCCGGGAGCGGGACCCCTACGAGCAGTACTTC. Protein sequence: CASSLLGRERDPYEQYF.

The rearrangement links TRBV2 to TRBJ1-5, with 10 bases matching TRBD1. CDR3 length: 15 amino acids. Trimming took 9 bases from V and 4 from J; bases not matched to a gene: 9. CDR1 and CDR2 from the germline V gene are SNHLY and FYNNEI. The chain's CDR3 is CASGEGQGSNQPQHF. In nucleotides, the CDR3 is TGTGCCAGTGGGGAGGGACAGGGGTCGAATCAGCCCCAGCATTTT.